This T cell receptor beta chain was found in a study of cytomegalovirus exposure and HLA in healthy donors. Across the study: The roughly 130 validation repertoires used the same platform as the approximately 670 first-cohort repertoires, a later analysis reported.

Sequencing was performed with immunoSEQ multiplex PCR; in TCRdb, only in-frame clones are kept and a portion is missing. In the table there are tens of thousands of clones, around 96% of which are singletons. Study observations and caveats: Most TCRs appeared rarely, but some public TCRs recurred in many donors. The tendency of first-cohort TCR clusters to co-occur in the 100 to 150 validation repertoires was identified by a subsequent analysis. Researchers catalogued around 150 TCR beta chains as cytomegalovirus-associated.

In regard to this clone: As yet, its antigen is unknown.

The CDR3 consists of 15 residues. V shed 0 bases, J shed 7 bases, and the junction held 8 bases outside the gene matches. The germline V gene encodes CDR1 SGDLS and CDR2 YYNGEE. The source of this sequence is a young woman in good health and CMV-seropositive. The sequencing input was PBMCs. The chain joins TRBV9 to TRBJ2-7; TRBD2 agrees at 9 bases. In DNA form, the CDR3 reads TGTGCCAGCAGCGTAGAGGATAGCGGGAGAGGGGAGCAGTACTTC. Residues: CASSVEDSGRGEQYF.